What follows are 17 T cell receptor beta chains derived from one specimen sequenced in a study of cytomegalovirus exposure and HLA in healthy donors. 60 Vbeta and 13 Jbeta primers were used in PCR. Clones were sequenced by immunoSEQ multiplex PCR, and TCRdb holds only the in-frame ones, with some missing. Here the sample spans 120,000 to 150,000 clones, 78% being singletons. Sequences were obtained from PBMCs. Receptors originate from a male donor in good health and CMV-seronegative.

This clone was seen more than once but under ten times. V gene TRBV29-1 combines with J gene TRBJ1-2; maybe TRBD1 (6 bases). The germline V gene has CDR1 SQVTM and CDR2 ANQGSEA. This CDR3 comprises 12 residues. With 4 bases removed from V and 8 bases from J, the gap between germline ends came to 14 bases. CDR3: CSVGGPGVGYTF. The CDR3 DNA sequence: TGCAGCGTTGGGGGGCCAGGCGTGGGCTACACCTTC.

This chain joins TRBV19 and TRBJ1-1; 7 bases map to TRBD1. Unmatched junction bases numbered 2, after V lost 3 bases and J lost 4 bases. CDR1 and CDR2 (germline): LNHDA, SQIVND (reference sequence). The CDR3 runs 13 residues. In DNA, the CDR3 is TGTGCCAGTAGTATTCAGGGGGGCACTGAAGCTTTCTTT. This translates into CASSIQGGTEAFF. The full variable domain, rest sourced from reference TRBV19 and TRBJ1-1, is DGGITQSPKYLFRKEGQNVTLSCEQNLNHDAMYWYRQDPGQGLRLIYYSQIVNDFQKGDIAEGYSVSREKKESFPLTVTSAQKNPTAFYLCASSIQGGTEAFFGQGTRLTVV.

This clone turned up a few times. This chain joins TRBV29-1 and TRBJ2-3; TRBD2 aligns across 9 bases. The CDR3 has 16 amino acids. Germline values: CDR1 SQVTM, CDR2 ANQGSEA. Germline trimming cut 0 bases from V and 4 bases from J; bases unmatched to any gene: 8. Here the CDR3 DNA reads TGCAGCGTTGAAGATCCTCCCGCGGGGGGGCCAGATACGCAGTATTTT. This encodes CSVEDPPAGGPDTQYF.

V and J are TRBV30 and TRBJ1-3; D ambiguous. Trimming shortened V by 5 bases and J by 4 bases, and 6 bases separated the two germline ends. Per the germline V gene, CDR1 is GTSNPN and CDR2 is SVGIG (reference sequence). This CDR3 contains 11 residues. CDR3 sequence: CAWPQGNTIYF. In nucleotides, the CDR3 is TGTGCCTGGCCACAAGGAAACACCATATATTTT.

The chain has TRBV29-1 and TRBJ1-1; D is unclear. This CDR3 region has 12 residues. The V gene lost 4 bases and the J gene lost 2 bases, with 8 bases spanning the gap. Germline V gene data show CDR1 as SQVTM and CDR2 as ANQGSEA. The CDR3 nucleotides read TGCAGCGTTGGGCAGGCAAACACTGAAGCTTTCTTT. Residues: CSVGQANTEAFF.

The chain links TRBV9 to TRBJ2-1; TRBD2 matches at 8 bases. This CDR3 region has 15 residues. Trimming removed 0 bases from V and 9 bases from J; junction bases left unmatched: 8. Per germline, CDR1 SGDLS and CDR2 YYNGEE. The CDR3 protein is CASSVGVGAGAEQFF. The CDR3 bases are TGTGCCAGCAGCGTAGGTGTCGGAGCGGGGGCTGAGCAGTTCTTC.

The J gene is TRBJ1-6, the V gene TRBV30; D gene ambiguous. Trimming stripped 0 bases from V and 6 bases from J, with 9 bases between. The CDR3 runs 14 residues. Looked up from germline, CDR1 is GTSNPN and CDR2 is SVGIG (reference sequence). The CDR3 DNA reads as TGTGCCTGGAGTGTAAACGTAGCTAATTCACCCCTCCACTTT. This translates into CAWSVNVANSPLHF.

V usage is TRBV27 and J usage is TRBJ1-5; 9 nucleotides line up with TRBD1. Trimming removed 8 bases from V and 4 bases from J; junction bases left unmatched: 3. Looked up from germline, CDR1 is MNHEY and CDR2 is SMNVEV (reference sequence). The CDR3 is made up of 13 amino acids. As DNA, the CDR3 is TGTGCCAGCGGGGGACAGGGAAATCAGCCCCAGCATTTT. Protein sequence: CASGGQGNQPQHF.

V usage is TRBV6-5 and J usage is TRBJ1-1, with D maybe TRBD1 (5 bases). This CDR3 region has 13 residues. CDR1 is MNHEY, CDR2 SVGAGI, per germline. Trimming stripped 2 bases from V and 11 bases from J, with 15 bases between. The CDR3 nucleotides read TGTGCCAGCAGTTACCGTAGTAATGCAGGGGCTTTCTTT. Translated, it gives CASSYRSNAGAFF.

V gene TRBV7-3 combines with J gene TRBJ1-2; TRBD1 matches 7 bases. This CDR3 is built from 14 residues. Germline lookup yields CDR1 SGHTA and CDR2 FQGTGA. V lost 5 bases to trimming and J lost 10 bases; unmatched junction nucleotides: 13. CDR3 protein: CASSPGQDRSSYTF. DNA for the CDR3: TGTGCCAGCAGCCCCGGACAGGATCGGTCCTCCTACACCTTC.

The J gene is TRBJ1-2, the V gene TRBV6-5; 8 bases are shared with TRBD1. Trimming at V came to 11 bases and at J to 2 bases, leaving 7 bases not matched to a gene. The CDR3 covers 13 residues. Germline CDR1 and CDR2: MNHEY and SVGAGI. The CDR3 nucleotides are TGTGCCGCCTCGACAGGGGTAAACTATGGCTACACCTTC. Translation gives CAASTGVNYGYTF.

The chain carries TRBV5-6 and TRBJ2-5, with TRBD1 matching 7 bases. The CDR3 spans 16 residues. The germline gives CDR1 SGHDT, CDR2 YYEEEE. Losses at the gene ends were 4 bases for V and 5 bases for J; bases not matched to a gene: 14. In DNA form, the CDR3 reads TGTGCCAGCAGCCCATTAAGCTACAGGGGCGGGGAGACCCAGTACTTC. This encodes CASSPLSYRGGETQYF.

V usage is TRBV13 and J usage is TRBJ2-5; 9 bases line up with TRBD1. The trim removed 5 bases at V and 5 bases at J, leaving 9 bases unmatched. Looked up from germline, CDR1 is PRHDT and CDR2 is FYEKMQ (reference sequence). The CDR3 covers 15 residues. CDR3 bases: TGTGCCAGCAGCACCCTGACAGGGGGAGAGGAGACCCAGTACTTC. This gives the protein CASSTLTGGEETQYF.

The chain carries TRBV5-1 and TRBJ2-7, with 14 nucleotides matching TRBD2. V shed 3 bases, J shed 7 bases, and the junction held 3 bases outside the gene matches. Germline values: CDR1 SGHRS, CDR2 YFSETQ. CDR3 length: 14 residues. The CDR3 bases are TGCGCCAGCAGCTCCGGGACTAGCGGGAGAGAGCAGTACTTC. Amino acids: CASSSGTSGREQYF.

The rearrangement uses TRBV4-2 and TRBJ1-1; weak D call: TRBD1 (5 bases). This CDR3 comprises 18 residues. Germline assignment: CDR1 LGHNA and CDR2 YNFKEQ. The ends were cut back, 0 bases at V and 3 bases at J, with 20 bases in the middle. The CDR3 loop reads CASSQDILGVQGHTEAFF. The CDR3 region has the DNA TGTGCCAGCAGCCAAGATATCTTAGGTGTCCAGGGTCACACTGAAGCTTTCTTT.

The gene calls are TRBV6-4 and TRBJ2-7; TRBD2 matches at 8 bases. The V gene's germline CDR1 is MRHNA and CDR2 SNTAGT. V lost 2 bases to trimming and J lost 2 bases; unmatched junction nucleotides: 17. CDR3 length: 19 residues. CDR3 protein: CASSDPRAPSFSGTYEQYF. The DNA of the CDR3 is TGTGCCAGCAGTGACCCTCGGGCCCCTTCATTTAGCGGGACCTACGAGCAGTACTTC.

CDR3 sequence reads: CASSLDQLSRQYNYGYTF. The CDR3 DNA follows: TGCGCCAGCAGCTTGGACCAGCTCTCTCGACAGTATAACTATGGCTACACCTTC. This rearrangement joins TRBV5-1 to TRBJ1-2; weak D call: TRBD1 (5 bases). CDR3 size: 18 residues. Germline CDR1 is SGHRS and CDR2 is YFSETQ. V was pared by 0 bases and J by 1 base, with 19 bases between.